This TCR beta chain originates from a study of response to subunit inactivated influenza vaccine. Notes on the study in general: Authors suggested seasonal influenza vaccinations each recruit few new T cells.

One entry per CDR3 protein results from TCRdb running MiXCR on the RT-PCR reads. The sample has over 450,000 distinct CDR3 sequences; about an eighth are singletons. The sample holds a few counts of this clonotype. Its antigen is unidentified. The V gene's germline CDR1 is SGHVS and CDR2 FNYEAQ. The CDR3 spans 15 residues. V lost 2 bases and J lost 4, with 14 bases in between. J is TRBJ2-5 and V is TRBV7-6, with D perhaps TRBD1 (6 bases). The TCR comes from a man aged 50-60 years who received an inactivated influenza vaccine. The sequences come from PBMCs from blood, collected about 40 days after vaccination. The CDR3 DNA follows: TGTGCCAGCAGCTTACCCTACAGGGAACCAGAGACCCAGTACTTC. Its protein is CASSLPYREPETQYF.